This entry describes one T cell receptor (beta chain). Its antigen is as yet unknown. This CDR3 spans 8 amino acids. V lost 3 bases and J 9 bases, leaving 0 bases between the germline ends. The germline gives CDR1 SQVTM, CDR2 ANQGSEA. Some clones are missing from TCRdb's copy, which holds only in-frame ones; the method was immunoSEQ multiplex PCR. This sample carries over 45,000 clones, around 89% of them seen once, and the ten largest clones take around 30%. These data come from a study of OX40 agonist ivuxolimab in advanced cancers. Whole-study context: Melanoma, hepatocellular carcinoma, head and neck or renal cell cancer occurred in dose-escalation patients. Partial responses were achieved by three patients: one hepatocellular carcinoma, two cutaneous melanoma. Study-wide results and limits: Some of the nonresponding patients also showed low levels of normalized T-cell clonal expansion.

A history of autoimmune disease or systemic immunosuppression excluded patients. This chain links TRBV29-1 with TRBJ2-1, with unresolved D. This sample comprised CD4+ or CD8+ T cells sorted from blood, obtained in a trial of the OX40 agonist ivuxolimab. The clonotype originates from an adult with an advanced solid tumor such as melanoma, head and neck, liver or kidney cancer. CDR3: CSVDEQFF. The CDR3 nucleotides read TGCAGCGTTGATGAGCAGTTCTTC.